What follows describes a single TCR beta chain. Trimming removed 2 bases from V and 7 bases from J, with 12 bases in between. Germline CDR1 and CDR2: SGHDT and YYEEEE. This CDR3 contains 13 residues. The data were taken from a study of shared clonotypes between healthy human individuals. Method: immunoSEQ multiplex PCR; TCRdb's copy keeps in-frame clones and lacks some. The sample shows about a million clones, about 77% of them seen only once. Material for sequencing was memory CD4+ T cells sorted from blood. Subset defined: CD45RA-negative fraction. This chain joins TRBV5-6 and TRBJ2-5, with D hard to call. The clonotype originates from a man aged 18-30 years in good health. CDR3 nucleotides: TGTGCCAGCAGCTTCCCCGGGTCCGGGACCCAGTACTTC. Protein: CASSFPGSGTQYF. Full variable domain (rest looked up from reference TRBV5-6 and TRBJ2-5): DAGVTQSPTHLIKTRGQQVTLRCSPKSGHDTVSWYQQALGQGPQFIFQYYEEEERQRGNFPDRFSGHQFPNYSSELNVNALLLGDSALYLCASSFPGSGTQYFGPGTRLLVL.